The 17 T cell receptor beta chains reported below all come from one sample, sequenced in a study of blood T cell repertoires in COVID-19 (dated by TCRdb to between 2020 and 2021). To prepare the library, the immunoSEQ multiplex PCR assay was applied. Held by TCRdb, this immuneACCESS table contains in-frame sequences only and omits some clones. Under half of the omission traces to an unresolved V gene where checked; the cause of the rest is unknown. This sample comprises around 120,000 clones, more than 60% of them detected only once. The top ten clonotypes cover approximately 2.4% of the sample. Specimen: peripheral blood. The source is a man in his 70s with acute or convalescent COVID-19.

The rearrangement links TRBV4-2 to TRBJ2-3; unclear D gene. V lost 4 bases, J lost 5 bases, and 10 bases lay in between. Germline CDR1 LGHNA, CDR2 YNFKEQ. This CDR3 contains 13 residues. In DNA, the CDR3 is TGTGCCAGCAGCCCTTCTAGTGAAGATACGCAGTATTTT. It yields the protein CASSPSSEDTQYF.

The rearrangement uses TRBV5-1 and TRBJ1-6; the D gene is possibly TRBD1 (5 bases). Trimming pared 0 bases from V and 7 bases from J, leaving 17 bases between. This CDR3 region has 17 residues. CDR1 is SGHRS and CDR2 is YFSETQ in the germline V gene. The CDR3 DNA follows: TGCGCCAGCAGCTTGGGGGCGGTCAGGGACTTAAATTCACCCCTCCACTTT. Amino acids: CASSLGAVRDLNSPLHF.

The rearrangement uses TRBV18 and TRBJ1-2, with 8 nucleotides matching TRBD1. The CDR3 is made up of 13 amino acids. V trimming: 6 bases; J trimming: 0 bases; junction bases outside the gene matches: 0. Germline loops: CDR1 KGHSH, CDR2 LQKENI. CDR3 nucleotide sequence: TGTGCCAGCTCGACAGGGGCTAACTATGGCTACACCTTC. Protein: CASSTGANYGYTF. Combining the CDR3 with reference TRBV18 and TRBJ1-2 gives the whole variable domain NAGVMQNPRHLVRRRGQEARLRCSPMKGHSHVYWYRQLPEEGLKFMVYLQKENIIDESGMPKERFSAEFPKEGPSILRIQQVVRGDSAAYFCASSTGANYGYTFGSGTRLTVV.

Only one count was recorded for this clone. The rearrangement joins TRBV6-5 to TRBJ1-2; TRBD1 matches 7 bases. The CDR3 length is 14 residues. Germline V lookup: CDR1 MNHEY, CDR2 SVGAGI. Unmatched junction bases numbered 4, after V lost 5 bases and J lost 1 base. The CDR3 DNA follows: TGTGCCAGCAGTACGGACAGGAGTAACTATGGCTACACCTTC. Amino acids: CASSTDRSNYGYTF.

The chain couples TRBV5-8 to TRBJ2-7; D is perhaps TRBD2 (5 bases). V lost 1 base to trimming and J lost 6 bases, with 8 bases between them. The CDR3 runs to 12 residues. CDR1 and CDR2 (germline): SGHTS, YDEGEE. CDR3 DNA sequence: TGTGCCAGCAGCTTGACGGGGATCGAGCAGTACTTC. It is translated as CASSLTGIEQYF.

V gene TRBV3-1 (or the pseudogene TRBV3-2) combines with J gene TRBJ2-5; TRBD1 agrees at 8 bases. The V and J ends lost 2 bases and 3 bases, in that order; junction bases with no gene match: 5. The CDR3 covers 15 residues. The germline CDR1 and CDR2 sequences are LGHDT and YNNKEL (reference sequence). CDR3 DNA: TGTGCCAGCAGCCAACGGGACAGGACTAAAGAGACCCAGTACTTC. Translation: CASSQRDRTKETQYF.

This sequence joins TRBV19 and TRBJ1-5; D is uncertain. Trimming removed 2 bases at V and 7 bases at J, with 12 bases between. CDR3 length equals 14 residues. The germline gives CDR1 LNHDA, CDR2 SQIVND (reference sequence). The CDR3 region is CASSIRRVGQPQHF. CDR3 nucleotides: TGTGCCAGTAGTATAAGGAGGGTTGGACAGCCCCAGCATTTT.

The chain links TRBV5-1 to TRBJ2-7; maybe TRBD2 (6 bases). Germline CDR1 SGHRS, CDR2 YFSETQ. The ends were cut back, 3 bases at V and 1 base at J, with 14 bases in the middle. This CDR3 region has 15 residues. CDR3 DNA sequence: TGCGCCAGCAGCTGGACCCGGGGAGGATCCTACGAGCAGTACTTC. Its translation: CASSWTRGGSYEQYF.

This sequence joins TRBV24-1 and TRBJ1-3, with 8 bases matching TRBD1. This CDR3 region has 16 residues. Losses at the gene ends were 5 bases for V and 7 bases for J; bases not matched to a gene: 12. Germline-derived CDR1 and CDR2 are KGHDR and SFDVKD. The chain's CDR3 is CATSAPGTGGRNTIYF. CDR3 nucleotides: TGTGCCACCAGTGCCCCGGGGACAGGTGGAAGGAACACCATATATTTT.

The chain uses TRBV4-3 and TRBJ1-2, with TRBD1 as a possible D gene (6 bases). The CDR3 contains 15 residues. The V end was cut by 0 bases, the J end by 4 bases, with 12 bases between. From germline, CDR1 is LGHNA and CDR2 YSLEER. CDR3 coding DNA: TGCGCCAGCAGCCAAGATCCGACGGACAGCTATGGCTACACCTTC. Translating it yields CASSQDPTDSYGYTF.

In its sample, this clone was seen once. V and J are TRBV9 and TRBJ2-3, with D perhaps TRBD1 (5 bases). The CDR3 covers 17 residues. V gave up 0 bases and J gave up 4 bases, with 18 bases separating them. The germline V gene has CDR1 SGDLS and CDR2 YYNGEE. Here the CDR3 reads CASSVAPGQGRPDTQYF. The CDR3 bases are TGTGCCAGCAGCGTAGCTCCCGGCCAGGGAAGGCCAGATACGCAGTATTTT.

The count of this clone is one. The rearrangement uses TRBV5-4 and TRBJ2-7; D not certain. The length of the CDR3 is 15 residues. Trimming took off 4 bases at V and 2 bases at J, with 16 bases between the two ends. Germline lookup yields CDR1 SGHNT and CDR2 YYREEE (reference sequence). The DNA for the CDR3 is TGTGCCAGCAGCCCCGATCCAGTTACAACCTACGAGCAGTACTTC. Translating gives CASSPDPVTTYEQYF.

This clone was recorded a few times. Distinct nucleotide sequences in the sample also encode this CDR3. V gene TRBV5-6 combines with J gene TRBJ1-1; a weak D match, TRBD1 (6 bases). Trimming cost V 2 bases and J 5 bases, with 13 bases left between them. The germline V gene has CDR1 SGHDT and CDR2 YYEEEE. The CDR3 is made up of 14 amino acids. CDR3 sequence: CASSLVPTGTEAFF. CDR3 bases: TGTGCCAGCAGCTTAGTCCCCACAGGGACTGAAGCTTTCTTT.

This clone was picked up one time. CDR3 region: CASSPPQGVNSPLHF. The CDR3 DNA sequence: TGTGCCAGCAGCCCCCCACAGGGTGTTAATTCACCCCTCCACTTT. The genes are TRBV7-2 and TRBJ1-6, with a tentative D call TRBD1 (6 bases). Germline V gene sequence: CDR1 SGHTA, CDR2 FQGNSA. This CDR3 has 15 residues. V was trimmed by 5 bases and J by 6 bases, leaving 14 bases between them.

This chain connects TRBV5-1 to TRBJ2-7; no definite D call. The V end was cut by 5 bases, the J end by 3 bases, with 15 bases between. This CDR3 contains 14 residues. Looked up from germline, CDR1 is SGHRS and CDR2 is YFSETQ. The CDR3 region has the DNA TGCGCCAGCAGTTCCCAACCGGGTGGCTACGAGCAGTACTTC. Protein sequence: CASSSQPGGYEQYF. Looking up the rest from reference TRBV5-1 and TRBJ2-7 gives the full variable domain: KAGVTQTPRYLIKTRGQQVTLSCSPISGHRSVSWYQQTPGQGLQFLFEYFSETQRNKGNFPGRFSGRQFSNSRSEMNVSTLELGDSALYLCASSSQPGGYEQYFGPGTRLTVT.

This chain uses TRBV7-9 with TRBJ1-3; tentative D call: TRBD1 (5 bases). The CDR3 spans 17 residues. V shed 2 bases and J shed 0 bases, with 14 bases lying between them. Germline V gene data show CDR1 as SEHNR and CDR2 as FQNEAQ (reference sequence). Here the CDR3 reads CASSLSPWTSSGNTIYF. DNA of the CDR3: TGTGCCAGCAGCTTAAGTCCCTGGACAAGCTCTGGAAACACCATATATTTT.

This chain joins TRBV5-4 and TRBJ1-4; no reliable D call. Germline V gene lookup returns CDR1 SGHNT and CDR2 YYREEE (reference sequence). The CDR3 runs 17 residues. Between the trimmed V and J ends, which lost 0 bases and 1 base, there was a span of 13 bases. CDR3 region: CASSLEPRIRTNEKLFF. CDR3 coding DNA: TGTGCCAGCAGCTTGGAACCCAGGATACGAACTAATGAAAAACTGTTTTTT.